A single sample is the source of the 13 T cell receptor beta chains below, sequenced in a study of identical twins' blood T cells. MiXCR, applied by TCRdb to the 5' RACE reads, yields one record per CDR3 protein. The data show 300,000 to 450,000 distinct CDR3 sequences, around 30% seen once. The sample taken for sequencing was PBMCs. The receptors shown here come from a woman aged 18-49 years in good health.

This chain uses TRBV4-3 with TRBJ2-1; weak D call: TRBD2 (5 bases). Looked up from germline, CDR1 is LGHNA and CDR2 is YSLEER. Trimming pared 4 bases from V and 0 bases from J, leaving 10 bases between. The CDR3 runs 15 residues. Written as DNA, the CDR3 is TGCGCCAGCAGCCGAACTAGTGGCTCCTACAATGAGCAGTTCTTC. It is translated as CASSRTSGSYNEQFF.

A few counts support this clonotype. The rearrangement joins TRBV6-6 to TRBJ2-5; either TRBD1 or TRBD2 may fit D (5 bases each). Between the trimmed V and J ends, which lost 5 bases and 5 bases, there was a span of 15 bases. The CDR3 is 14 residues long. Germline values: CDR1 MNHNY, CDR2 SVGAGI (reference sequence). This CDR3 reads CASSPRVGGETQYF. In nucleotides, the CDR3 is TGTGCCAGCAGTCCGCGGGTTGGGGGTGAGACCCAGTACTTC.

CDR3 in DNA: TGCGCCAGCAGCCAGGGACAGGGTAGGTGGGGCACTGAAGCTTTCTTT. It is translated as CASSQGQGRWGTEAFF. This chain uses TRBV4-1 with TRBJ1-1; TRBD1 aligns across 9 bases. This CDR3 comprises 16 residues. The junction had 9 bases not matched to a gene; V was cut back by 3 bases and J by 4 bases. Germline CDR1 reads MGHRA; CDR2 reads YSYEKL.

V is TRBV4-2 and J is TRBJ2-1; 7 bases match TRBD2. V was clipped by 0 bases and J by 4 bases; unmatched bases: 6. The germline CDR1 and CDR2 sequences are LGHNA and YNFKEQ. This CDR3 comprises 16 residues. CDR3 coding DNA: TGTGCCAGCAGCCAAGATAAGAGCGGGGCGTACAATGAGCAGTTCTTC. The encoded protein is CASSQDKSGAYNEQFF.

The rearrangement uses TRBV29-1 and TRBJ2-7, with 9 bases aligning to TRBD1. Losses at the gene ends were 5 bases for V and 4 bases for J; bases not matched to a gene: 3. The CDR3 extends over 12 amino acids. Germline V gene sequence: CDR1 SQVTM, CDR2 ANQGSEA. CDR3 residues: CSVPGQGYEQYF. CDR3 bases: TGCAGCGTTCCGGGACAGGGTTACGAGCAGTACTTC.

This clonotype was recorded many times. CDR3 residues: CASSSALAGAYNEQFF. The CDR3 nucleotides read TGTGCCAGCAGCTCTGCCCTAGCGGGAGCGTACAATGAGCAGTTCTTC. The V and J genes are TRBV11-2 and TRBJ2-1; the match to TRBD2 covers 10 bases. CDR1 and CDR2 from the germline V gene are SGHAT and FQNNGV. The CDR3 runs to 16 residues. Germline trimming cut 4 bases from V and 4 bases from J; bases unmatched to any gene: 7.

V gene TRBV5-1 combines with J gene TRBJ2-2, with TRBD2 matching over 11 bases. Germline V lookup: CDR1 SGHRS, CDR2 YFSETQ. This CDR3 contains 17 residues. V was clipped by 3 bases and J by 2 bases; unmatched bases: 6. CDR3 bases: TGCGCCAGCAGCTCGCTAGCGGGAGGCCTTAACACCGGGGAGCTGTTTTTT. Translating gives CASSSLAGGLNTGELFF.

The V call is TRBV18, the J call TRBJ1-1; no firm D call. CDR1 is KGHSH and CDR2 is LQKENI in the germline V gene. The V gene lost 5 bases and the J gene lost 0 bases, with 4 bases spanning the gap. The CDR3 totals 12 residues. The DNA for the CDR3 is TGTGCCAGCTCATGGGTGAACACTGAAGCTTTCTTT. Residues: CASSWVNTEAFF.

A word on this clonotype: A much larger clone sits a single nucleotide away, making a read error possible. This rearrangement joins TRBV29-1 to TRBJ2-1; 10 bases map to TRBD2. Germline CDR1 reads SQVTM; CDR2 reads ANQGSEA. This CDR3 comprises 15 residues. The trim removed 6 bases at V and 12 bases at J, leaving 17 bases unmatched. CDR3 nucleotide sequence: TGCAGCGTCGTTCCTAGCGGGAGTTTTTCTTTTGCGCAGTTCTTC. Amino acid sequence: CSVVPSGSFSFAQFF.

This rearrangement joins TRBV2 to TRBJ2-1, with a weak D call TRBD2 (6 bases). This CDR3 comprises 14 residues. The V end lost 6 bases, the J end lost 0 bases, and 9 bases lay between the germline ends. Per germline, CDR1 SNHLY and CDR2 FYNNEI. This CDR3 reads CASRYGSSYNEQFF. CDR3 in DNA: TGTGCCAGCAGGTACGGGAGCTCCTACAATGAGCAGTTCTTC.

This clonotype was seen a handful of times. The chain couples TRBV6-5 to TRBJ1-6; D unresolved. V dropped 6 bases and J dropped 9 bases, with 15 bases sitting between them. CDR1 and CDR2 (germline): MNHEY, SVGAGI. The CDR3 loop spans 14 amino acids. In nucleotides, the CDR3 is TGTGCCAGCAGGGGATACGAGCTAGGTTCACCCCTCCACTTT. Encoded protein: CASRGYELGSPLHF.

The chain joins TRBV9 to TRBJ2-1; the match to TRBD2 covers 8 bases. The CDR3 spans 16 residues. The germline gives CDR1 SGDLS, CDR2 YYNGEE. V trimming: 4 bases; J trimming: 2 bases; junction bases outside the gene matches: 8. CDR3 sequence: CASSPSPTSAYNEQFF. The DNA for the CDR3 is TGTGCCAGCAGCCCCTCTCCGACTAGCGCCTACAATGAGCAGTTCTTC.

For this clonotype: Sequence at one end of the junction differs from germline and may be a read error. This chain uses TRBV15 with TRBJ1-4, with 8 bases fitting TRBD1. The V gene's germline CDR1 is LNHNV and CDR2 YYDKDF (reference sequence). CDR3 length: 14 residues. CDR3 DNA sequence: TGTGCCACCAGTCCCAGACAGGGGAATGAAAAACTGCTTTTT. Encoded protein: CATSPRQGNEKLLF.